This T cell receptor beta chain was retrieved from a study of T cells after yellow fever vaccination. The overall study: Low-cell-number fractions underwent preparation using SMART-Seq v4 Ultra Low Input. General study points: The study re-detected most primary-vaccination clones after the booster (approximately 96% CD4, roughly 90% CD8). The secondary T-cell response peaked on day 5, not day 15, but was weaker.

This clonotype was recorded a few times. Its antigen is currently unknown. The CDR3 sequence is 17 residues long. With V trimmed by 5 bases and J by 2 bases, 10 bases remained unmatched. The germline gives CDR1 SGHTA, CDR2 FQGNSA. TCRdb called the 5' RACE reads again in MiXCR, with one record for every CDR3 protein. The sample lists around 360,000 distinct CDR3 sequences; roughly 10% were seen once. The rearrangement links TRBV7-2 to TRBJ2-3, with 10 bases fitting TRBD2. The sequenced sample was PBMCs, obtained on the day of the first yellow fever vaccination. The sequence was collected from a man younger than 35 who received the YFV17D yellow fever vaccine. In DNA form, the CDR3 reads TGTGCCAGCAGCGGACCACTAGCGGGACTAGACACAGATACGCAGTATTTT. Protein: CASSGPLAGLDTDTQYF.